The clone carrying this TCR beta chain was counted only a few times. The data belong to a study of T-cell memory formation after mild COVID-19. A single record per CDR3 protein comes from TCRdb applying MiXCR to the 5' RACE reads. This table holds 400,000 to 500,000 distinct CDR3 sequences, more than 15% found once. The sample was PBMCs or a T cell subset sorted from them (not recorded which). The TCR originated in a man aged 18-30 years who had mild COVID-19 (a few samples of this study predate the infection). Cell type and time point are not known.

The CDR3 sequence is CASSTSLNSETQYF. Written as DNA, the CDR3 is TGTGCCAGCAGTACTAGCCTTAATTCGGAGACCCAGTACTTC. The gene calls are TRBV7-6 and TRBJ2-5, with D maybe TRBD2 (6 bases). Trimming took off 6 bases at V and 5 bases at J, with 16 bases between the two ends. CDR3 length: 14 amino acids. The germline CDR1 and CDR2 sequences are SGHVS and FNYEAQ.